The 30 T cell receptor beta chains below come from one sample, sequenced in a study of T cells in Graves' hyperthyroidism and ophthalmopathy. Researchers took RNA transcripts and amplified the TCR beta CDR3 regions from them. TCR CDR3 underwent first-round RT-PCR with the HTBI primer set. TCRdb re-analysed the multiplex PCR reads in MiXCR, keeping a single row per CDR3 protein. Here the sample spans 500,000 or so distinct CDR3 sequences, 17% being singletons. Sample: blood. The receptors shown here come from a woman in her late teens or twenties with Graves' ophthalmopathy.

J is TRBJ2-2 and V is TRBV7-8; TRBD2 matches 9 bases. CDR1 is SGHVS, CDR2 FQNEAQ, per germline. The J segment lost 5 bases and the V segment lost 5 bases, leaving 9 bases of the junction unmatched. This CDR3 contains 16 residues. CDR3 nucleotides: TGTGCCAGCAGCAACTTCGTAGCGGGAGATACCGGGGAGCTGTTTTTT. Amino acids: CASSNFVAGDTGELFF.

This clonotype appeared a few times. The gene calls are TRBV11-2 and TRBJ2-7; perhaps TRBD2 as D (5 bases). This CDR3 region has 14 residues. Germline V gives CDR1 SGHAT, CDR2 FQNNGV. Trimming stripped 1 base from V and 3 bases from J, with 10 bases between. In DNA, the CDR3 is TGTGCCAGCAGCTTAGGCCCAGACTACTACGAGCAGTACTTC. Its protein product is CASSLGPDYYEQYF.

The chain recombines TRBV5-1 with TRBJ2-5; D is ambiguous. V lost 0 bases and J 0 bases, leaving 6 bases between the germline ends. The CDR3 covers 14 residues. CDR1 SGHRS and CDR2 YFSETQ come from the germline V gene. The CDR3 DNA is TGCGCCAGCAGCTTGGCCCTGAACCAAGAGACCCAGTACTTC. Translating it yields CASSLALNQETQYF.

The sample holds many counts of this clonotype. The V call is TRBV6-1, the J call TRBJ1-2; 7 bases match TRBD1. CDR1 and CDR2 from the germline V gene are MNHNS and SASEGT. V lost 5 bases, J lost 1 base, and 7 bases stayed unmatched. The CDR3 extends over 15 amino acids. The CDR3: CASSPLTGLNYGYTF. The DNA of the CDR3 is TGTGCCAGCAGTCCACTGACAGGGCTTAACTATGGCTACACCTTC.

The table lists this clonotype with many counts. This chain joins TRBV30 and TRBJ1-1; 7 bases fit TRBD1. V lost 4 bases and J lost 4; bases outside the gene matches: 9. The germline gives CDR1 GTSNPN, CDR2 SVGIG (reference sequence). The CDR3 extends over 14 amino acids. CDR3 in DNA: TGTGCCTGGAACACCGGGACAGCGGGCACTGAAGCTTTCTTT. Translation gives CAWNTGTAGTEAFF.

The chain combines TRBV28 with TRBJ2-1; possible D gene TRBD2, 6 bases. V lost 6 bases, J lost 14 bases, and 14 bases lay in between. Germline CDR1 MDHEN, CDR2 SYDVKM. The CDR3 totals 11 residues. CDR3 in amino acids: CASRGWGEEFF. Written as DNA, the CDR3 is TGTGCCAGCAGAGGGTGGGGGGAGGAGTTCTTC.

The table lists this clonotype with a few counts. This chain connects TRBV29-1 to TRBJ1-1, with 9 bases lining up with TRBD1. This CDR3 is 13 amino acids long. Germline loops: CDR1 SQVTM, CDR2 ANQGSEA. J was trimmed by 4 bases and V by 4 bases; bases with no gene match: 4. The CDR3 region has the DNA TGCAGCGTTGGGGACAGGGTAGGCACTGAAGCTTTCTTT. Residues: CSVGDRVGTEAFF.

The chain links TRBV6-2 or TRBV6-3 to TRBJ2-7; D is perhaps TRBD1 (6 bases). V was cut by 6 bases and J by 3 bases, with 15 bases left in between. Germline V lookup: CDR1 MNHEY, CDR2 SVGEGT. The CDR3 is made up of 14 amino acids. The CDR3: CASRNDRLFYEQYF. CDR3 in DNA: TGTGCCAGCAGAAACGACAGGCTATTCTACGAGCAGTACTTC.

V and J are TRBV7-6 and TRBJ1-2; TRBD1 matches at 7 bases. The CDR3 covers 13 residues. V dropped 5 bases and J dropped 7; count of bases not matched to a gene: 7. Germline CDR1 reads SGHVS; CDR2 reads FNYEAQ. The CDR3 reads CASSRDSDSGYTF. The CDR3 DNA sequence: TGTGCCAGCAGCAGGGACAGCGACTCTGGCTACACCTTC.

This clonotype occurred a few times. The CDR3 bases are TGTGCCAGCAGACTGACAGGAGATGAGCAGTTCTTC. Protein: CASRLTGDEQFF. The chain carries TRBV12-3 or TRBV12-4 and TRBJ2-1; tentatively, D is TRBD1 (6 bases). The V end was cut by 6 bases, the J end by 8 bases, with 11 bases between. This CDR3 has 12 residues.

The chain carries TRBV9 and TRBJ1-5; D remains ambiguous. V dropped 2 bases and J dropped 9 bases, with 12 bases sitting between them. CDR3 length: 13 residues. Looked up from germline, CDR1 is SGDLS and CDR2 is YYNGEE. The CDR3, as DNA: TGTGCCAGCAGCGTCTCAGGTTTTACGCCCCAGCATTTT. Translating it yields CASSVSGFTPQHF.

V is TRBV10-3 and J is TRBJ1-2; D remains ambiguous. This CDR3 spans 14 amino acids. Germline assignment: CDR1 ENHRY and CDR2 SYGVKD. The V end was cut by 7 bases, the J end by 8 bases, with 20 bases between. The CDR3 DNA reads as TGTGCCATCAAGGTCGCTGATTTAAGTGGGGGCTACACCTTC. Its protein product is CAIKVADLSGGYTF.

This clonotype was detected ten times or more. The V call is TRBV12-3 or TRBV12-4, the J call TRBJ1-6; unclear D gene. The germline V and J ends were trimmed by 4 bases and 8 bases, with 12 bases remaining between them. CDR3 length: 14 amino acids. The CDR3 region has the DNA TGTGCCAGCAGTTCAAGGGATGGGGATTCACCCCTCCACTTT. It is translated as CASSSRDGDSPLHF.

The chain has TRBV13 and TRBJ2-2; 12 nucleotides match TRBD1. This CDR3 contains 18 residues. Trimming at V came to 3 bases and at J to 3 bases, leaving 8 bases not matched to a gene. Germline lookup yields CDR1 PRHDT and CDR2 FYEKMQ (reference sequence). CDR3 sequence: CASSFPGQGAVDTGELFF. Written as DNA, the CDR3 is TGTGCCAGCAGCTTCCCGGGACAGGGGGCCGTGGACACCGGGGAGCTGTTTTTT.

The CDR3 DNA reads as TGCAGTGCTGGGGGACTTTACTACGAGCAGTACTTC. Translated, it gives CSAGGLYYEQYF. This chain connects TRBV20-1 to TRBJ2-7; the D gene is possibly TRBD2 (6 bases). The V and J ends lost 5 bases and 3 bases respectively, with 11 bases between them. CDR1 is DFQATT and CDR2 is SNEGSKA in the germline V gene (reference sequence). The CDR3 has 12 residues.

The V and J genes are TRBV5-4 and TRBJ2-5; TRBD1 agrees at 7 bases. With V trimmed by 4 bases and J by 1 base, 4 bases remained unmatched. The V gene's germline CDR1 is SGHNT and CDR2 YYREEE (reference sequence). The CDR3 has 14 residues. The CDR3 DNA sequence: TGTGCCAGCAGCGACAGGGAGCCCCAAGAGACCCAGTACTTC. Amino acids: CASSDREPQETQYF.

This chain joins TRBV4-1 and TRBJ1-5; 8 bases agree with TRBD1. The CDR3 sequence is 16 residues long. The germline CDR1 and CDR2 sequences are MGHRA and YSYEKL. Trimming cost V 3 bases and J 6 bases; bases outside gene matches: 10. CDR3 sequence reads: CASSQETGAVGQPQHF. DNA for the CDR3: TGCGCCAGCAGCCAGGAGACAGGGGCGGTGGGTCAGCCCCAGCATTTT.

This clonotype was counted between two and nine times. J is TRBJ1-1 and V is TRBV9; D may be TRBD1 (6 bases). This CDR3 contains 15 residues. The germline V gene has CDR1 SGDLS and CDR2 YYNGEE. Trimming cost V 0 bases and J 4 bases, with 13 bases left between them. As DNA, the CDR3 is TGTGCCAGCAGCGTAGTTGAGCGAGGGGGCACTGAAGCTTTCTTT. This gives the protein CASSVVERGGTEAFF.

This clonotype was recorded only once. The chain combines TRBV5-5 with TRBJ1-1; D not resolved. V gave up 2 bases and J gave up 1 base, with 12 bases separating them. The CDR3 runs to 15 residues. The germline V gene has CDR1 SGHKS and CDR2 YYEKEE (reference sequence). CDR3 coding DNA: TGTGCCAGCAGCTTTTGGCTTCAGGCGAACACTGAAGCTTTCTTT. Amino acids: CASSFWLQANTEAFF.

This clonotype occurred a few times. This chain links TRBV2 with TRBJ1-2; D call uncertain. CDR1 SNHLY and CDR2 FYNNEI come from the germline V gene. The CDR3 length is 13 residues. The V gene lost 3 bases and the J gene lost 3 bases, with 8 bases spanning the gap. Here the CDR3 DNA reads TGTGCCAGCAGTGACCGGGGATACTATGGCTACACCTTC. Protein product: CASSDRGYYGYTF.

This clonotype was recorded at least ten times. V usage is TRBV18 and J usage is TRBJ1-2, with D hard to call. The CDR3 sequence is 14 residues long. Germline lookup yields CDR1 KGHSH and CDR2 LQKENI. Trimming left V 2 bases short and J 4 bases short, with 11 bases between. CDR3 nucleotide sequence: TGTGCCAGCTCACCAGGGAACTCCCTCTATGGCTACACCTTC. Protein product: CASSPGNSLYGYTF. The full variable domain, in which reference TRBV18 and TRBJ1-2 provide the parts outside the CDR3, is NAGVMQNPRHLVRRRGQEARLRCSPMKGHSHVYWYRQLPEEGLKFMVYLQKENIIDESGMPKERFSAEFPKEGPSILRIQQVVRGDSAAYFCASSPGNSLYGYTFGSGTRLTVV.

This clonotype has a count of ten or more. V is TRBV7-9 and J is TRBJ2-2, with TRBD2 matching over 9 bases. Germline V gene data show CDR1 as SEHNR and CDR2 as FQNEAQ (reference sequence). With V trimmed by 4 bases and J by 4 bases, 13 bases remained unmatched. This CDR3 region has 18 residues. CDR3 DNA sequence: TGTGCCAGCAGCTCCCCCAGGGGTAGCGGGGGCTCCACCGGGGAGCTGTTTTTT. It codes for CASSSPRGSGGSTGELFF.

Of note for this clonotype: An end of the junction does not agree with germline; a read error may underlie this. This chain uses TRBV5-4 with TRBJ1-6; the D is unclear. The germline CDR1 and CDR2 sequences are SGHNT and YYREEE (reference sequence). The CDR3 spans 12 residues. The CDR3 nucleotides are TGTGCCAGCAGCTTGGCTAATTCACCCCCCCACTTT. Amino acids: CASSLANSPPHF. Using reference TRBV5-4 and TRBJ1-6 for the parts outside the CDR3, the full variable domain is ETGVTQSPTHLIKTRGQQVTLRCSSQSGHNTVSWYQQALGQGPQFIFQYYREEENGRGNFPPRFSGLQFPNYSSELNVNALELDDSALYLCASSLANSPPHFGNGTRLTVT.

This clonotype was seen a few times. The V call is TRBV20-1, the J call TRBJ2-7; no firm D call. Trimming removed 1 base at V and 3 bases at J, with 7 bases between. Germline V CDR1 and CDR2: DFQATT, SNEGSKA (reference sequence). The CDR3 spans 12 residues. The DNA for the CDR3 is TGCAGTGCTAGAGGTCCCGTCTACGAGCAGTACTTC. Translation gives CSARGPVYEQYF.

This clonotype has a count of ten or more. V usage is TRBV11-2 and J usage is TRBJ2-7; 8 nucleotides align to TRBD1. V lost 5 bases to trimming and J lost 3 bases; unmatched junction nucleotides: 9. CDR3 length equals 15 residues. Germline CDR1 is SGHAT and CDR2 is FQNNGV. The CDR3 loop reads CASSQPPRGRYEQYF. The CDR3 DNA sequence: TGTGCCAGCAGCCAACCCCCCAGGGGGCGCTACGAGCAGTACTTC.

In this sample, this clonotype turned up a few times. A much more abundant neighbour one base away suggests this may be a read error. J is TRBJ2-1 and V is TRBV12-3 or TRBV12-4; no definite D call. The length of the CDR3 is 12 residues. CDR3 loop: CAGSLRDNEQFF. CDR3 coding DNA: TGTGCCGGCAGTTTACGGGACAATGAGCAGTTCTTC.

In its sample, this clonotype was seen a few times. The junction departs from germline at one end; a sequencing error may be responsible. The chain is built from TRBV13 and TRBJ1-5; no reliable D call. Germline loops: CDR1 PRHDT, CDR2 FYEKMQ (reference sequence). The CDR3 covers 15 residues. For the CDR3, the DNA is TGTGCCAGCAGCGTAGGTGTAGCGGGCAATCAGCCCCAGCATTTT. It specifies CASSVGVAGNQPQHF. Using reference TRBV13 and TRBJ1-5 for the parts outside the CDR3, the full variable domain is AAGVIQSPRHLIKEKRETATLKCYPIPRHDTVYWYQQGPGQDPQFLISFYEKMQSDKGSIPDRFSAQQFSDYHSELNMSSLELGDSALYFCASSVGVAGNQPQHFGDGTRLSIL.

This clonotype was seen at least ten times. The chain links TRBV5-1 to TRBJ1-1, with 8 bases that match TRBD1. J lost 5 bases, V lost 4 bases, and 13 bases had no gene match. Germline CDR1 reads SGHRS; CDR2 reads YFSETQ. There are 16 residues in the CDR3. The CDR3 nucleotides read TGCGCCAGCAGCCCTGAAACGGACAGGGCCGGGACTGAAGCTTTCTTT. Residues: CASSPETDRAGTEAFF.

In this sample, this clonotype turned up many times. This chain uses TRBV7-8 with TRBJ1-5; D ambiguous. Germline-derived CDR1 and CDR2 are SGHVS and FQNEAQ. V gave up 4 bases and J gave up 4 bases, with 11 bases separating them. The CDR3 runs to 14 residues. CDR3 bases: TGTGCCAGCAGCTCCCGGGAGGGAAATCAGCCCCAGCATTTT. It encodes CASSSREGNQPQHF.

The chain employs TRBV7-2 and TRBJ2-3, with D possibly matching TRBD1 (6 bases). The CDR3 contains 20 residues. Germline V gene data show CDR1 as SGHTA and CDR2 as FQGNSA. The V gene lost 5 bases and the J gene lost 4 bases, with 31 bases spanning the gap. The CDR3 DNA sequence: TGTGCCAGCAGCATAACCATCACTATGCGGGTCCAGGGGACCCCAGATACGCAGTATTTT. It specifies CASSITITMRVQGTPDTQYF.